Below are 6 T cell receptor beta chains sequenced from a single sample in a study of CD8+CD57+ T cells in acquired aplastic anemia. Only patients with CD8+CD57+ cell expansion on flow cytometry were chosen for sequencing. CDR3 and TCR beta VDJ profiling relied on genomic DNA as the template. One entry per CDR3 protein, called by TCRdb with MiXCR from the reads. The profile covers about 200,000 distinct CDR3 sequences, with 65% appearing a single time and roughly 64% taken by the ten largest. Sequenced sample: sorted CD4+, CD8+, or CD8+CD57+ T cells (not recorded which) from PBMCs. All receptors come from a human donor with aplastic anemia.

This chain uses TRBV7-2 with TRBJ2-3; D is uncertain. Germline V gene sequence: CDR1 SGHTA, CDR2 FQGNSA. V gave up 8 bases and J gave up 3 bases, with 6 bases separating them. The length of the CDR3 is 11 residues. The CDR3 region has the DNA TGTGCCAGCCACCGGACAGATACGCAGTATTTT. Residues: CASHRTDTQYF.

This rearrangement joins TRBV7-2 to TRBJ1-1; D not certain. V was pared by 2 bases and J by 7 bases, with 14 bases between. In germline, CDR1 is SGHTA, CDR2 FQGNSA. The CDR3 has 14 amino acids. The CDR3 is CASSLRPLGIEAFF. The CDR3, as DNA: TGTGCCAGCAGCTTAAGGCCCCTTGGGATTGAAGCTTTCTTT.

Regarding this clonotype: Given a much more abundant clone one base away, this may be a read error. The chain joins TRBV15 to TRBJ1-1; D remains ambiguous. The CDR3 is 13 amino acids. The V end lost 1 base, the J end lost 4 bases, and 7 bases lay between the germline ends. Germline loops: CDR1 LNHNV, CDR2 YYDKDF (reference sequence). The CDR3, as DNA: TGTGCCACCAGCAGAGTAAGAAGCACTGAAGCTTTCTTT. Translating it yields CATSRVRSTEAFF.

There are a few counts of this clonotype. The chain links TRBV6-5 to TRBJ2-7; D is ambiguous. This CDR3 has 13 residues. The germline CDR1 and CDR2 sequences are MNHEY and SVGAGI. The V and J ends lost 0 bases and 6 bases respectively, with 9 bases between them. This CDR3 reads CASSYSTPAEQYF. DNA for the CDR3: TGTGCCAGCAGTTACTCAACACCCGCCGAGCAGTACTTC.

V is TRBV5-1 and J is TRBJ2-2, with D possibly TRBD1 on 5 matching bases. The CDR3 covers 15 residues. V was shortened by 6 bases and J by 5 bases, with 17 bases between the two germline ends. Germline V gene lookup returns CDR1 SGHRS and CDR2 YFSETQ. The DNA of the CDR3 is TGCGCCAGCACAGGGATAAATCTGGGGACCGGGGAGCTGTTTTTT. Amino acid sequence: CASTGINLGTGELFF.

There are many counts of this clonotype. A read error may produce the germline difference seen at one junction end. This chain links TRBV4-1 with TRBJ2-7; TRBD1 is a possible D gene (5 bases). Germline CDR1 reads MGHRA; CDR2 reads YSYEKL. The CDR3 totals 17 residues. The CDR3 sequence is CASSHQPPGAPSHEQYF. CDR3 DNA sequence: TGCGCCAGCAGCCATCAGCCTCCTGGGGCCCCCTCCCACGAGCAGTACTTC.